The 24 T cell receptor delta chains reported below all come from one sample, sequenced in a study of γδ T cells in repeated Plasmodium falciparum infection. TCRdb re-analyzed the multiplex PCR reads via CATT. The sample includes some 100,000 delta-chain clones, over 1.3% of them seen just once. Vgamma9/Vdelta2+ and Vdelta2-negative gammadelta T cells were flow-sorted from PBMC for bulk sequencing. Material: gamma-delta T cells from blood. The receptors here all came from a pool of human donors (malaria-infected and uninfected, not separated).

As concerns this clone: TCRdb's protein, taken from a much larger clone, differs from this DNA's translation at residue 3, likely owing to a read error; the protein displayed comes from the DNA. The chain couples TRDV2 to TRDJ1; D perhaps matches TRDD3 (5 bases). The germline V gene has CDR1 GEAIGNYY and CDR2 EKD. The CDR3 covers 16 residues. The CDR3 loop reads CAYDTVGHRQTDKLIF. The DNA for the CDR3 is TGTGCCTATGACACCGTGGGGCATCGCCAGACCGATAAACTCATCTTT.

The table lists this clone with many counts. The amino acid sequence in TCRdb belongs to a much larger clone and departs from this DNA's translation at residue 13, likely a sequencing read error; the sequence shown is translated from the DNA. The gene calls are TRDV1 and TRDJ1; 7 nucleotides agree with TRDD2. The length of the CDR3 is 20 residues. Germline CDR1 is TSWWSYY and CDR2 is QGS. Losses at the gene ends were 4 bases for V and 2 bases for J; bases not matched to a gene: 22. Here the CDR3 reads CALGGSFFLLMGTVTDKLIF. CDR3 coding DNA: TGTGCTCTTGGGGGGTCCTTTTTCCTACTCATGGGGACAGTAACCGATAAACTCATCTTT.

This clone has at least ten counts. The chain has TRDV1 and TRDJ1; possibly TRDD3 for D (7 bases). From germline, CDR1 is TSWWSYY and CDR2 QGS. This CDR3 has 22 amino acids. V lost 4 bases to trimming and J lost 0 bases, with 33 bases between them. CDR3 protein: CALGGRAFQGTGDIRYTDKLIF. As DNA, the CDR3 is TGTGCTCTTGGGGGGCGAGCCTTCCAGGGTACTGGGGACATACGGTACACCGATAAACTCATCTTT.

A few counts support this clone. With a far larger clone one base away, a read error is the likely cause. The same CDR3 can be traced to other DNA sequences in this sample. The CDR3 region is CAFALILMPSSLGWTPYTDKLIF. The CDR3 bases are TGTGCCTTCGCCCTAATTCTCATGCCTTCTAGCCTCGGGTGGACTCCGTACACCGATAAACTCATCTTT. The rearrangement uses TRDV3 and TRDJ1; possibly TRDD2 for D (5 bases). The J gene, missing from TCRdb, was assigned here through DNA to germline matching. The CDR3 is 23 residues long. The ends were cut back, 3 bases at V and 0 bases at J, with 41 bases in the middle. Germline CDR1 TVYSNPD, CDR2 GDNSRS (reference sequence).

A word on this clone: Translating this DNA gives a protein that differs at residue 10 from the TCRdb one, which belongs to a much larger clone; a read error is likely, and the protein shown is this translation. The chain links TRDV1 to TRDJ1; D not certain. TCRdb supplies no J gene; here it was assigned by aligning the nucleotide sequence to germline. The CDR3 extends over 19 amino acids. Trimming left V 1 base short and J 0 bases short, with 21 bases between. Germline assignment: CDR1 TSWWSYY and CDR2 QGS. CDR3 nucleotide sequence: TGTGCTCTTGGGGAACCCGCCACCCTGGAGGATCCGAACACCGATAAACTCATCTTT. It codes for CALGEPATLEDPNTDKLIF.

Concerning this clone itself: TCRdb pairs this DNA with a much larger clone's protein that differs at residue 11, likely a read error; the protein shown was translated from the DNA. CDR3 protein: CAFWPRFLRWCGTDKLIF. Here the CDR3 DNA reads TGTGCCTTTTGGCCACGTTTCCTACGATGGTGTGGAACCGATAAACTCATCTTT. The genes are TRDV3 and TRDJ1; 7 bases map to TRDD2. CDR1 is TVYSNPD and CDR2 is GDNSRS in the germline V gene (reference sequence). With 2 bases clipped from V and 2 bases from J, the junction kept 20 bases outside the gene matches. The CDR3 is made up of 18 amino acids. The variable domain in full, completed from reference TRDV3 and TRDJ1, reads CDKVTQSSPDQTVASGSEVVLLCTYDTVYSNPDLFWYRIRPDYSFQFVFYGDNSRSEGADFTQGRFSVKHILTQKAFHLVISPVRTEDSATYYCAFWPRFLRWCGTDKLIFGKGTRVTVEP.

This clone occurred many times. The protein held in TCRdb is that of a much larger clone and does not match this DNA's translation at residue 14, likely because of a read error; the protein shown is translated from the DNA. This chain connects TRDV2 to TRDJ1, with 7 bases matching TRDD3. The V gene's germline CDR1 is GEAIGNYY and CDR2 EKD. This CDR3 is 17 amino acids long. The CDR3 DNA reads as TGTGCCTGTGACACCGTGGGGGAGGCCCCGAGAACCGATGAACTCATCTTT. This sequence encodes CACDTVGEAPRTDELIF.

This clone occurred a few times. TCRdb records a much larger clone's protein for this DNA, with a difference at residue 7 that likely arises from a read error; the protein given is the translation of the DNA. The genes are TRDV1 and TRDJ1; 8 bases align to TRDD3. In the absence of a J gene in TCRdb, the DNA was matched to germline to assign it here. CDR1 TSWWSYY and CDR2 QGS come from the germline V gene. The V segment lost 5 bases and the J segment 4 bases; nucleotides outside the gene matches: 9. The CDR3 has 15 residues. The CDR3 region has the DNA TGTGCTCTTGGGTTTTACCGGGGATACAGCGATAAACTCATCTTT. Its protein is CALGFYRGYSDKLIF.

This clone is medium-sized in the sample. The identical CDR3 is also encoded by other nucleotide sequences in the sample. The chain has TRDV3 and TRDJ1, with 9 bases matching TRDD3. J lost 0 bases, V lost 2 bases, and 10 bases had no gene match. The CDR3 sequence is 16 residues long. Per the germline V gene, CDR1 is TVYSNPD and CDR2 is GDNSRS (reference sequence). The CDR3 here is CAFGGIPIWYTDKLIF. The CDR3 DNA reads as TGTGCCTTTGGGGGGATACCGATCTGGTACACCGATAAACTCATCTTT.

This clone was detected only a few times. TCRdb records a much larger clone's protein for this DNA, with a difference at residue 12 that likely arises from a read error; the protein given is the translation of the DNA. This chain joins TRDV2 and TRDJ1, with TRDD3 identical over 9 bases. The J gene, absent from TCRdb, was called here by matching the DNA to germline. Per germline, CDR1 GEAIGNYY and CDR2 EKD. This CDR3 is 16 amino acids long. The CDR3 DNA follows: TGTGCCTGTGACTCCTTACTGGGGGAAAACACCGGTAAACTCATCTTT. Protein: CACDSLLGENTGKLIF.

On this clone itself: This DNA's translation and the protein TCRdb lists, from a much larger clone, do not match at residue 13, likely due to a read error; the protein shown is translated from the DNA. J is TRDJ1 and V is TRDV1; 7 nucleotides line up with TRDD3. TCRdb leaves out the J gene; it was filled in here by matching the DNA to germline. Unmatched junction bases numbered 23, after V lost 4 bases and J lost 3 bases. The CDR3 spans 20 residues. Germline V lookup: CDR1 TSWWSYY, CDR2 QGS. As DNA, the CDR3 is TGTGCTCTTGGGGGACGGAGCTGGGGGGTACGCGTTGCTTGGGCCGATAAACTCATCTTT. Residues: CALGGRSWGVRVAWADKLIF.

Concerning this clone: The TCRdb record carries a much larger clone's protein, which differs from this DNA's translation at residue 11; a read error is the likely cause, and the protein listed here is the DNA translation. The chain recombines TRDV1 with TRDJ1; D possibly corresponds to TRDD3 (6 bases). Trimming removed 2 bases from V and 4 bases from J, with 32 bases in between. Germline CDR1 and CDR2: TSWWSYY and QGS. This CDR3 contains 21 residues. The CDR3 spells CALGEGYLGYSYWVANDKLIF. As DNA, the CDR3 is TGTGCTCTTGGGGAAGGGTATCTCGGGTATTCGTACTGGGTAGCAAACGATAAACTCATCTTT.

Ten or more counts support this clone. This chain links TRDV1 with TRDJ1; either TRDD2 or TRDD3 may fit D (8 bases each). CDR3 size: 21 residues. With 2 bases removed from V and 6 bases from J, the gap between germline ends came to 34 bases. Germline V gives CDR1 TSWWSYY, CDR2 QGS. CDR3: CALGEVFLRWGMFRSPHKLIF. CDR3 coding DNA: TGTGCTCTTGGGGAAGTCTTCCTACGATGGGGGATGTTCCGATCACCTCATAAACTCATCTTT.

This clone was picked up a small number of times. The protein TCRdb gives is from a much larger clone and does not agree with this DNA's translation at residue 14, likely a read error; the protein shown here comes from the DNA. This chain links TRDV1 with TRDJ1; perhaps TRDD3 as D (5 bases). TCRdb lists no J gene, so it was determined here by aligning the DNA to germline. The CDR3 is 19 amino acids. V dropped 4 bases and J dropped 3 bases, with 27 bases sitting between them. Looked up from germline, CDR1 is TSWWSYY and CDR2 is QGS. CDR3 sequence: CALGGLSRSGALYADKLIF. The CDR3 nucleotides are TGTGCTCTTGGGGGACTCTCGAGGTCGGGGGCCCTGTACGCCGATAAACTCATCTTT.

In regard to this clone: TCRdb's protein for this DNA is that of a much larger clone and differs from the translation at residue 13, likely a read error; the protein shown is the DNA translation. The V and J genes are TRAV14/DV4 and TRDJ1; the D is unclear. The CDR3 is made up of 24 amino acids. The V gene's germline CDR1 is TSDPSYG and CDR2 QGSYDQQN (reference sequence). Trimming pared 2 bases from V and 0 bases from J, leaving 37 bases between. The CDR3 is CAMRETLRRPSYRERTHYTDKLIF. CDR3 in DNA: TGTGCAATGAGAGAGACCCTTAGGAGGCCGTCGTACCGGGAACGGACACATTACACCGATAAACTCATCTTT.

By frequency in the sample, this clone is medium-sized. This sample includes further DNA sequences coding for the same CDR3. The CDR3 reads CALGEVSVLGKTDKLIF. CDR3 nucleotides: TGTGCTCTTGGGGAAGTTTCCGTACTGGGGAAAACCGATAAACTCATCTTT. This chain connects TRDV1 to TRDJ1, with 7 nucleotides matching TRDD3. Trimming removed 2 bases from V and 2 bases from J; junction bases left unmatched: 11. Germline V gene data show CDR1 as TSWWSYY and CDR2 as QGS. This CDR3 spans 17 amino acids.

This clone was observed many times. V usage is TRDV1 and J usage is TRDJ1, with D perhaps TRDD3 (6 bases). V lost 2 bases, J lost 2 bases, and 21 bases lay in between. This CDR3 has 18 amino acids. Looked up from germline, CDR1 is TSWWSYY and CDR2 is QGS. CDR3 residues: CALGERAYPVLGTDKLIF. The CDR3 coding sequence is TGTGCTCTTGGGGAAAGGGCTTATCCGGTACTGGGAACCGATAAACTCATCTTT.

This clone has more than one count but fewer than ten. The translation of this DNA and the TCRdb protein of a much larger clone differ at residue 7, probably owing to a read error; the protein shown here is translated from the DNA. This chain uses TRDV3 with TRDJ1; D may correspond to TRDD2 or TRDD3 (5 bases each). The V and J ends lost 2 bases and 0 bases respectively, with 19 bases between them. The CDR3 has 16 amino acids. From germline, CDR1 is TVYSNPD and CDR2 GDNSRS (reference sequence). The CDR3: CAFLRGIPPYTDKLIF. CDR3 in DNA: TGTGCCTTTCTCCGAGGGATTCCTCCTTACACCGATAAACTCATCTTT.

About this clone itself: A read error is likely here: a far larger clone is one base away. Within the sample, other DNA sequences also encode this same CDR3. The V gene is TRDV1, the J gene TRDJ1; D perhaps matches TRDD3 (5 bases). There are 17 residues in the CDR3. Germline assignment: CDR1 TSWWSYY and CDR2 QGS. V was clipped by 5 bases and J by 1 base, with 20 bases between them. In DNA form, the CDR3 reads TGTGCTCTTGGGCGCACAAAGTGGGGAGGTCTCACCGATAAACTCATCTTT. Translation gives CALGRTKWGGLTDKLIF.

Note on this clone: The likely explanation is a read error, given a far larger clone one base away. In the same sample, other DNA sequences code for this CDR3. This chain connects TRDV2 to TRDJ1, with 8 bases fitting TRDD3. Since TCRdb gives no J gene, matching the DNA to germline was used here to assign it. CDR1 is GEAIGNYY and CDR2 is EKD in the germline V gene. With V trimmed by 1 base and J by 10 bases, 19 bases remained unmatched. This CDR3 is built from 17 residues. As DNA, the CDR3 is TGTGCCTGTGACACGTGGGGCCGTACTGGGGGGTATTTGGGACTCATCTTT. Its translation is CACDTWGRTGGYLGLIF.

In regard to this clone: Only one base separates this from a far larger clonotype, so it likely reflects a read error. The same CDR3 is also encoded by other DNA sequences in this sample. The chain has TRDV2 and TRDJ1, with 11 bases lining up with TRDD3. The germline gives CDR1 GEAIGNYY, CDR2 EKD. This CDR3 has 16 residues. The CDR3 DNA sequence: TGTGCCTGTGACACCGGACTGGGGGATAGCACCGACAAACTCATCTTT. It codes for CACDTGLGDSTDKLIF.

This clone was observed a handful of times. This DNA translates differently at residue 16 from the TCRdb protein, which is that of a much larger clone; a read error is likely, and the protein shown is the DNA's own translation. The chain couples TRDV2 to TRDJ1, with TRDD3 identical over 11 bases. Germline matching of the DNA provided the J gene here, since TCRdb leaves it blank. This CDR3 region has 21 residues. The V gene end was trimmed by 1 base and the J gene end by 3 bases; junction bases not matched to a gene: 21. The germline V gene has CDR1 GEAIGNYY and CDR2 EKD. The CDR3 sequence: CACDTAYWGIDSPIDADKLIF. The DNA of the CDR3 is TGTGCCTGTGACACGGCGTACTGGGGGATAGACTCCCCTATCGACGCCGATAAACTCATCTTT.

This chain uses TRDV1 with TRDJ1, with D tentatively TRDD3 (6 bases). Matching the DNA to germline supplied the J gene, which TCRdb does not give. Trimming cost V 4 bases and J 1 base, with 22 bases left between them. This CDR3 has 18 residues. Per germline, CDR1 TSWWSYY and CDR2 QGS. CDR3 residues: CALGVPFVLDTPTDKLIF. The CDR3 nucleotides are TGTGCTCTTGGGGTTCCCTTTGTCTTGGATACCCCCACCGATAAACTCATCTTT.

This clone was picked up a small number of times. Only one base separates this from a far larger clonotype, so it likely reflects a read error. Other DNA variants within this sample encode the same CDR3. V and J are TRDV2 and TRDJ1, with no clear D. The CDR3 spans 14 residues. In germline, CDR1 is GEAIGNYY, CDR2 EKD. Trimming took 3 bases from V and 0 from J, leaving 10 bases between them. In DNA form, the CDR3 reads TGTGCCTGTGACTCCTTGCTTAACACCGATAAACTCATCTTT. It encodes CACDSLLNTDKLIF.